The rows below give T cell receptor beta chains drawn from one sample of a study of regulatory T cells in long-lasting Graves disease. TCRdb itself ran the multiplex PCR reads through MiXCR, one entry per CDR3 protein. Of more than 400,000 distinct CDR3 sequences in the sample, about 15% were seen once. This same sample was also taken into another study, of T cells in Graves' hyperthyroidism and ophthalmopathy.

Sequencing used peripheral blood mononuclear cells (PBMCs), obtained at new diagnosis, from a patient treated with antithyroid drugs. The receptors derive from a woman in her thirties with Graves disease. Each CDR3 is given without its conserved first and last residue. D genes are given only for firm matches. Clone size is given for some rows only: seen once, a few or many times, or a class if the clone is expanded.

size | J | D | V | CDR3
few | TRBJ2-3 | . | TRBV9 | ASSVVGSGTDTQY
many | TRBJ2-5 | . | TRBV7-2 | ASSLHPAEETQY
many | TRBJ1-6 | TRBD1 | TRBV20-1 | SARDAGQGASNSPLH
many | TRBJ2-7 | . | TRBV12-3/TRBV12-4 | ASKVGIQGDTYEQY
many | TRBJ1-1 | . | TRBV7-8 | ASSMTGWSTEAF
many | TRBJ1-2 | TRBD1 | TRBV7-2 | ASSSRTGRDGYT
many | TRBJ1-1 | . | TRBV7-9 | ASSPQGITEAF
. | TRBJ1-2 | TRBD1 | TRBV29-1 | SVESGTGWAYGYT
few | TRBJ1-1 | . | TRBV6-2/TRBV6-3 | ASSYFRTALNTEAF
many | TRBJ1-1 | . | TRBV2 | ASSVLDGSETEAF
many | TRBJ2-7 | . | TRBV10-1 | ASSESFGQIYEQY
many | TRBJ2-5 | TRBD1 | TRBV20-1 | SAIRTGGHQETQY
few | TRBJ1-2 | . | TRBV4-3 | ASSQEEGWNYGYT
. | TRBJ2-7 | TRBD2 | TRBV2 | ASTSGTSGTYEQY
. | TRBJ1-3 | . | TRBV7-9 | VSSFARGSGNTIY
few | TRBJ2-1 | . | TRBV11-1 | ASSVGMVNEQF
many | TRBJ2-1 | . | TRBV28 | ASLRVASYNEQF
many | TRBJ1-1 | TRBD1 | TRBV10-2 | ASRGQGAWWTEAF
few | TRBJ2-1 | TRBD1 | TRBV12-3/TRBV12-4 | ASSLNTRQGTYNEQF
few | TRBJ2-7 | . | TRBV27 | ASSLPSGREY
many | TRBJ1-1 | . | TRBV6-1 | ASGQLRFSTEAF
many | TRBJ1-2 | TRBD1 | TRBV6-1 | ASGQQGVRGYT
many | TRBJ2-1 | . | TRBV15 | ATRLGLQSSYNEQF
many | TRBJ1-2 | . | TRBV29-1 | SVPTAIGYT
many | TRBJ2-1 | . | TRBV28 | ASSSAAVRPYNEQF
many | TRBJ2-7 | TRBD1 | TRBV28 | ASSPGGQRSYEQY
many | TRBJ2-5 | . | TRBV7-2 | ASSWGQETQY
. | TRBJ2-1 | TRBD2 | TRBV10-3 | AISKRTSEYNEQF
. | TRBJ2-7 | . | TRBV5-1 | ASSSFPGRANEQY
many | TRBJ2-7 | . | TRBV5-1 | ASSLAPYEQY
once | TRBJ2-2 | TRBD1 | TRBV5-1 | ASSIAQGAAGELF
many | TRBJ1-1 | . | TRBV2 | ASSEGSGEGKAF
many | TRBJ2-7 | . | TRBV3-1 | ASSQGYFGTPAGEQY
few | TRBJ2-7 | . | TRBV29-1 | SVEVAATSYEQY
many | TRBJ2-1 | . | TRBV10-3 | AIKESSYNEQF
. | TRBJ1-2 | . | TRBV6-5 | ASSSLGQGERFSGYT
many | TRBJ2-7 | . | TRBV18 | ASSPSTPGRYEQY
many | TRBJ2-1 | . | TRBV20-1 | SALGPEVYNEQF
. | TRBJ2-3 | TRBD2 | TRBV5-1 | ASSLVLAGGSDTQY
many | TRBJ2-1 | TRBD1 | TRBV18 | ASSPGTEGNEQF
many | TRBJ2-7 | TRBD1 | TRBV28 | ASSLSLYHIFRGQGVYEQY